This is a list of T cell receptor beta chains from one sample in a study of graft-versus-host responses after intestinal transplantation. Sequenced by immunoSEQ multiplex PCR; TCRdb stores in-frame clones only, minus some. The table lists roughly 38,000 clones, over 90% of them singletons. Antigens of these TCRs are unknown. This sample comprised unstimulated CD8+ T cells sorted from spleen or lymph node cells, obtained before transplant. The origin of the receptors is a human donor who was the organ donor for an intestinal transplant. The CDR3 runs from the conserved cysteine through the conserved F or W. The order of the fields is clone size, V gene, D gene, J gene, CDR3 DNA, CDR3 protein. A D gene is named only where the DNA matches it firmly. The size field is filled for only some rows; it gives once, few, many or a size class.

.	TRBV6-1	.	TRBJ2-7	TGTGCCAGCAGTGAATTGGTTCCCCACCGGGCCAATGTGCTCTACGAGCAGTACTTC	CASSELVPHRANVLYEQYF
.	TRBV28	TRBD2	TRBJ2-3	TGTGCCAGCAGCGCTTTTGGGACTAGCGGGAGGGCGAGCACAGATACGCAGTATTTT	CASSAFGTSGRASTDTQYF
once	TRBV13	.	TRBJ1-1	TGTGCCAGCAGCCGGCCTTCAGGTGCGCAGAACAGTACTGAAGCTTTCTTT	CASSRPSGAQNSTEAFF
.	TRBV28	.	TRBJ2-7	TGTGCCAGCAGTCTTGAAGCAGGGGACGAGCAGTACTTC	CASSLEAGDEQYF
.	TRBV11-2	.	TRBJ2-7	TGTGCCAGCAGACTAAGGGGGGACGGAGTCTACGAGCAGTACTTC	CASRLRGDGVYEQYF
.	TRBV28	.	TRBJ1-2	TGTGCCAGCAGTTCGCAGGGAATCTATGGCTACACCTTC	CASSSQGIYGYTF
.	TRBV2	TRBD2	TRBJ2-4	TGTGCCAGTCTAGTCGCAGCGGGAGGGTTGGACATTCAGTACTTC	CASLVAAGGLDIQYF
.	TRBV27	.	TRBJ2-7	TGTGCCAGCAGTCCGACAGCCTCCTACGAGCAGTACTTC	CASSPTASYEQYF
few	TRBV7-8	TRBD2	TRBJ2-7	TGTGCCAGCAGCTTGAGCGGGAGGCGGGAGCAGTACTTC	CASSLSGRREQYF
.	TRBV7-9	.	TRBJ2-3	TGTGCCAGCAGCTTACCAGGGACTAGCACAGATACGCAGTATTTT	CASSLPGTSTDTQYF
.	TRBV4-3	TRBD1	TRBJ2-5	TGCGCCAGCAGCCAATACTGGACAGGGGGTCAAGAGACCCAGTACTTC	CASSQYWTGGQETQYF
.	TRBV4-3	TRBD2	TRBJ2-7	TGCGCCAGCAGCCAAGTGGCTAGCGGGGGCTACGAGCAGTACTTC	CASSQVASGGYEQYF
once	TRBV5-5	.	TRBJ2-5	TGTGCCAGCAGCTTGTGGCAGAAAGAGACCCAGTACTTC	CASSLWQKETQYF
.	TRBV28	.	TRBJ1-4	TGTGCCAGCAGTTACTCAGGGAACGAAAAACTGTTTTTT	CASSYSGNEKLFF
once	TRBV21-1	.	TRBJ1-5	TGTGCCAGCAGCAAAGGGGGAGACAGAAATCAGCCCCAGCATTTT	CASSKGGDRNQPQHF
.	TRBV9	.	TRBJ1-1	TGTGCCAGCAGCGTAGGGAAAGGGAAAGTTAAGAACACTGAAGCTTTCTTT	CASSVGKGKVKNTEAFF
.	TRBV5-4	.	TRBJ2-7	TGTGCCAGCAGCTTGTATGCCGGAACCTACGAGCAGTACTTC	CASSLYAGTYEQYF
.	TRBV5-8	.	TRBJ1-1	TGTGCCAGCAGCTTGGGCACTGAAGCTTTCTTT	CASSLGTEAFF
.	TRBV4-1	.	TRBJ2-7	TGCGCCAGCAGCCAAAGGACAGGACTACTTACCTACGAGCAGTACTTC	CASSQRTGLLTYEQYF
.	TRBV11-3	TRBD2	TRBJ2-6	TGTGCCAGCAGCTCCCCGGGACTAGGGACTGGGGCCAACGTCCTGACTTTC	CASSSPGLGTGANVLTF
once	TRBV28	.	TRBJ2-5	TGTGCCAGCAGTTCCCCCGGGTTCGATGTCTCGCAGACCCAGTACTTC	CASSSPGFDVSQTQYF
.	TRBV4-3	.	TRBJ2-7	TGCGCCAGCAGCCAAGGAGGAAAGGCGGGCGCCCCCTACGAGCAGTACTTC	CASSQGGKAGAPYEQYF
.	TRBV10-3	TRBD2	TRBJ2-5	TGTGCCATCAGTGACAGCGGGAGGGCCGAAGAGACCCAGTACTTC	CAISDSGRAEETQYF
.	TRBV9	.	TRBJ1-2	TGTGCCAGCAGCGATCCCGTTATTGGCTACACCTTC	CASSDPVIGYTF
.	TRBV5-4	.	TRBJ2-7	TGTGCCAGCAGCTTGGGGCGGGAATACGAGCAGTACTTC	CASSLGREYEQYF
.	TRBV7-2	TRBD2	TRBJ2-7	TGTGCCAGCAGCTTAGTTTCAACTAGCGGGAGTTCCTACGAGCAGTACTTC	CASSLVSTSGSSYEQYF
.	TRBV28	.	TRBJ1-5	TGTGCCAGCAGTTTCGTCCGTAATCAGCCCCAGCATTTT	CASSFVRNQPQHF
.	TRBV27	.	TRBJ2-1	TGTGCCAGCAGTGTACAAGGTAGCGGAGCCACCCTGGGGTACAATGAGCAGTTCTTC	CASSVQGSGATLGYNEQFF
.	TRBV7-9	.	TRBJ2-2	TGTGCCAGCAGCTTGGGCTATCCCGGGGAGCTGTTTTTT	CASSLGYPGELFF
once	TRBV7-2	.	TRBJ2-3	TGTGCCAGCAGCCCCATATGGGGGAGTATTGGTACAGATACGCAGTATTTT	CASSPIWGSIGTDTQYF
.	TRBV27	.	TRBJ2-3	TGTGCCAGCAGTTTTAGGGGGGGGGCTACGCAGTATTTT	CASSFRGGATQYF
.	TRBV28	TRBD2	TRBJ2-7	TGTGCCAGCAGCCGGCCCCGGGAGGCTGCCTACGAGCAGTACTTC	CASSRPREAAYEQYF
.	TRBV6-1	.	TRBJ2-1	TGTGCCAGCACCCTAGGGGTGAATGAGCAGTTCTTC	CASTLGVNEQFF
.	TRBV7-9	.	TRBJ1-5	TGTGCCAGCAGCTCGACAGACAATCAGCCCCAGCATTTT	CASSSTDNQPQHF
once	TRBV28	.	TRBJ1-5	TGTGCCAGCAGTTTATCAGGGTTTGAGGGTCAGCCCCAGCATTTT	CASSLSGFEGQPQHF
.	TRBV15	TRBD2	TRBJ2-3	TGTGCCACCAGCGCCCGGACTAGCGGGAGCGTTACGCAGTATTTT	CATSARTSGSVTQYF
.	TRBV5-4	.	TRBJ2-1	TGTGCCAGCAGCTTGCGGGTAAATGAGCAGTTCTTC	CASSLRVNEQFF
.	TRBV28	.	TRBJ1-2	TGTGCCAGCAGTTTAGGGCAAGGCCGACCCCGCTATGGCTACACCTTC	CASSLGQGRPRYGYTF
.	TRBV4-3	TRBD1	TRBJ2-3	TGCGCCAGCAGCCAAGATTGGGAGACAGGGGAAACCTCCCTTCGAGGCACAGATACGCAGTATTTT	CASSQDWETGETSLRGTDTQYF
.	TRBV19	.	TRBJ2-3	TGTGCCAGTAGTATACGGGTGGGCACAGATACGCAGTATTTT	CASSIRVGTDTQYF
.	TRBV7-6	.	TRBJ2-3	TGTGCCAGCAGCTTAGTCAGACAGGATTCTTGGACAGATACGCAGTATTTT	CASSLVRQDSWTDTQYF
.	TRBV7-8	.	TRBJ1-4	TGTGCCAGCAGCACTACAGCGCTCCGGGGATATGAAAAACTGTTTTTT	CASSTTALRGYEKLFF
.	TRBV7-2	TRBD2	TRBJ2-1	TGTGCCAGCAGCTTACTGGGACTAGCGGGAGGCCCGTCGGGGAATGAGCAGTTCTTC	CASSLLGLAGGPSGNEQFF
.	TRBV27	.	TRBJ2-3	TGTGCCAGCAGTTCATGGGGGTATGATACAGATACGCAGTATTTT	CASSSWGYDTDTQYF
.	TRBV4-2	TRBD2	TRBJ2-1	TGTGCCAGCAGCCGACTAGCGGGAGTAAATGAGCAGTTCTTC	CASSRLAGVNEQFF
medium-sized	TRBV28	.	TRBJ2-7	TGTGCCAGCAGCTTGGACAGCCGGGGGCAGTACTTC	CASSLDSRGQYF
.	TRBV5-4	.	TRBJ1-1	TGTGCCAGCAGCACGGACATACCGAACACTGAAGCTTTCTTT	CASSTDIPNTEAFF
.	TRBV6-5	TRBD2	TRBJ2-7	TGTGCCAGCAGTGCGAAACGTAGCGGGAGTGACGAGCAGTACTTC	CASSAKRSGSDEQYF
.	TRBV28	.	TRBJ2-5	TGTGCCAGCAGTTTAGAGGGGATCGGAGGGGAGACCCAGTACTTC	CASSLEGIGGETQYF
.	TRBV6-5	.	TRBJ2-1	TGTGCCAGCAGTTACTCGCGCGGCTCCTACAATGAGCAGTTCTTC	CASSYSRGSYNEQFF
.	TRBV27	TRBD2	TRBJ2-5	TGTGCCAGCAGCGGGTTCGGGACTAGCGGATACCAAGAGACCCAGTACTTC	CASSGFGTSGYQETQYF
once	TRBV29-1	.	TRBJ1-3	TGCAGCGTTGCTTTTTGGGGCCTGCTCTGGAACACCATATATTTT	CSVAFWGLLWNTIYF
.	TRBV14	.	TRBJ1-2	TGTGCCAGCAGTTCCACCGGGACATATGGCTACACCTTC	CASSSTGTYGYTF